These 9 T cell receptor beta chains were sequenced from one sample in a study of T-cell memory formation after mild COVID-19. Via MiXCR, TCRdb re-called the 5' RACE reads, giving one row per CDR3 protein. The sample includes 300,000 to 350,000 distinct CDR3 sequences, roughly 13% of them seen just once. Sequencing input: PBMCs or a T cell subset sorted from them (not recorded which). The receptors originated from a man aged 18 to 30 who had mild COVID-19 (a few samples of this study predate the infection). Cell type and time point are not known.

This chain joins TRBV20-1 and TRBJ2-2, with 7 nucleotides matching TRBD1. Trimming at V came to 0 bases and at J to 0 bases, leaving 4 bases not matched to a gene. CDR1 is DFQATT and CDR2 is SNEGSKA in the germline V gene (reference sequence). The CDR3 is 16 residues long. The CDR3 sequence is CSARDRGQPNTGELFF. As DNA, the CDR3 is TGCAGTGCTAGAGATCGGGGACAGCCGAACACCGGGGAGCTGTTTTTT.

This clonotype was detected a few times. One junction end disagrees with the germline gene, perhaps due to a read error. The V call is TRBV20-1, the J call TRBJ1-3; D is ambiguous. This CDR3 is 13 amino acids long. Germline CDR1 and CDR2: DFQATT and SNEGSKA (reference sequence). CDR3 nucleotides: TGCAGCGCTAAAGCCAGCTCTGGAAACACCATATATTTT. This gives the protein CSAKASSGNTIYF.

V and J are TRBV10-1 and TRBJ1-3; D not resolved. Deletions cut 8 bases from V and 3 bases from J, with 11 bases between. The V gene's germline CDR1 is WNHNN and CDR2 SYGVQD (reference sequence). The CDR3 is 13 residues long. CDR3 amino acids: CASGSGFGNTIYF. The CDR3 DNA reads TGCGCCAGCGGGAGTGGTTTTGGAAACACCATATATTTT.

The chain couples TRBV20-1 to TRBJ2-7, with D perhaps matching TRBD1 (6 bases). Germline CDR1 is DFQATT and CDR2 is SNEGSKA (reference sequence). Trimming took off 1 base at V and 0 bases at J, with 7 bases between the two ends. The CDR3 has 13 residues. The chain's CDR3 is CSARGQDSYEQYV. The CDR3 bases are TGCAGTGCTAGAGGACAGGACTCCTACGAGCAGTACGTC.

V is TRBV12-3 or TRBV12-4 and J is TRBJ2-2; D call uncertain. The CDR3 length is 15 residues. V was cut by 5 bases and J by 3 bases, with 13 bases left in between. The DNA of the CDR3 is TGTGCCAGCAGTCGGTTGTTAGGTCACACCGGGGAGCTGTTTTTT. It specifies CASSRLLGHTGELFF.

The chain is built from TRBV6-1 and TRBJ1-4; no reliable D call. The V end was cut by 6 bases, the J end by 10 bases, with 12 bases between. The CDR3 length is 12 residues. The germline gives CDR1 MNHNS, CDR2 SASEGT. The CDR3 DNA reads TGTGCCAGCAGGGACTACACCCTAAAACTGTTTTTT. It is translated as CASRDYTLKLFF.

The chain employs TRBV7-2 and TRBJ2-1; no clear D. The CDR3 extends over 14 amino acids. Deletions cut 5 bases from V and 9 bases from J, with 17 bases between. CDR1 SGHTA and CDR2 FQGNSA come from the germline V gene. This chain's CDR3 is CASSLRWQRGEQFF. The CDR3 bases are TGTGCCAGCAGCCTCCGATGGCAACGCGGTGAGCAGTTCTTC.

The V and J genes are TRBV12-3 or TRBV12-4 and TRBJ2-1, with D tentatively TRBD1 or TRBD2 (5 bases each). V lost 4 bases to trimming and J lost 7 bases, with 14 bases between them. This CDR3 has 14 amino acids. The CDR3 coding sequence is TGTGCCAGCAGTTCCCGGGACCCAGGGAATGAGCAGTTCTTC. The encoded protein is CASSSRDPGNEQFF.

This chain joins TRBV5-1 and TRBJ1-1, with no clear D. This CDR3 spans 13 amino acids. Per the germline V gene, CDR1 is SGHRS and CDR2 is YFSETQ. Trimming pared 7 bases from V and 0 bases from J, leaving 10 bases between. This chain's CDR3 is CASARVLNTEAFF. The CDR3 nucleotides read TGCGCCAGCGCGCGGGTCCTGAACACTGAAGCTTTCTTT.